This T cell receptor (beta chain) was recovered during a study of control samples from healthy donors and cancer patients. CDR1 and CDR2 from the germline V gene are LNHDA and SQIVND (reference sequence). V shed 8 bases, J shed 4 bases, and the junction held 5 bases outside the gene matches. CDR3 length equals 13 residues. Data came from immunoSEQ multiplex PCR; TCRdb stores just in-frame clones and leaves some out. This table has under 450,000 clones, about nine tenths appearing once. Specimen: PBMCs. The receptor's source is a man aged 40-49 years with head and neck cancer. The V call is TRBV19, the J call TRBJ1-1, with TRBD1 matching 9 bases. CDR3 DNA: TGTGCCAGTTCCGGACAGGGGTTCACTGAAGCTTTCTTT. The encoded protein is CASSGQGFTEAFF.